This passage covers 28 T cell receptor beta chains from one sample sequenced in a study of response to subunit inactivated influenza vaccine. MiXCR, applied by TCRdb to the RT-PCR reads, yields one record per CDR3 protein. The sample consists of approximately 570,000 distinct CDR3 sequences, approximately 7.1% of them appearing once. Sequencing was performed on PBMCs from blood, taken around 25 months after vaccination. The receptors originated from a man between 50 and 69 years old who received an inactivated influenza vaccine.

This clonotype turned up a few times. The rearrangement uses TRBV5-1 and TRBJ1-6; D gene uncertain. Germline V gene data show CDR1 as SGHRS and CDR2 as YFSETQ. Trimming pared 0 bases from V and 5 bases from J, leaving 6 bases between. CDR3 length: 14 residues. The CDR3 is CASSLGHDNSPLHF. The CDR3 DNA reads as TGCGCCAGCAGCTTGGGACATGATAATTCACCCCTCCACTTT.

This clonotype was seen repeatedly, ten times or more. J is TRBJ2-2 and V is TRBV15; D is undetermined. This CDR3 region has 12 residues. Germline V gene lookup returns CDR1 LNHNV and CDR2 YYDKDF (reference sequence). Trimming removed 5 bases at V and 6 bases at J, with 7 bases between. The DNA for the CDR3 is TGTGCCACCAGCTTCCCCCCCGGGGAGCTGTTTTTT. Its translation: CATSFPPGELFF.

This clonotype was found a few times. This sequence joins TRBV5-1 and TRBJ2-1, with D maybe TRBD2 (5 bases). V was shortened by 0 bases and J by 5 bases, with 12 bases between the two germline ends. CDR1 SGHRS and CDR2 YFSETQ come from the germline V gene. The CDR3 consists of 15 residues. CDR3 bases: TGCGCCAGCAGCTTGGGTCAGGACTTCGACAATGAGCAGTTCTTC. Residues: CASSLGQDFDNEQFF.

This rearrangement joins TRBV24-1 to TRBJ2-1; D may be TRBD2 (5 bases). CDR3 length: 12 residues. Between the trimmed V and J ends, which lost 6 bases and 3 bases, there was a span of 5 bases. The V gene's germline CDR1 is KGHDR and CDR2 SFDVKD. CDR3 DNA sequence: TGTGCCACCAGTAGCGGCTACAATGAGCAGTTCTTC. As protein: CATSSGYNEQFF.

The table lists this clonotype with many counts. The chain has TRBV27 and TRBJ2-5; 11 bases match TRBD2. The V segment lost 10 bases and the J segment 1 base; nucleotides outside the gene matches: 14. Looked up from germline, CDR1 is MNHEY and CDR2 is SMNVEV (reference sequence). This CDR3 is 17 amino acids long. The CDR3 nucleotides read TGTGCCACCCAACGACTAGCGGGACTTATTTTCCAAGAGACCCAGTACTTC. This encodes CATQRLAGLIFQETQYF.

This clonotype has a handful of counts. V is TRBV7-9 and J is TRBJ2-3; D is perhaps TRBD1 or TRBD2 (5 bases each). There are 15 residues in the CDR3. Trimming removed 5 bases at V and 3 bases at J, with 15 bases between. Germline-derived CDR1 and CDR2 are SEHNR and FQNEAQ (reference sequence). The CDR3 sequence: CASSPVGVATDTQYF. The CDR3 DNA reads as TGTGCCAGCAGCCCGGTGGGGGTGGCGACAGATACGCAGTATTTT.

This clonotype was found a few times. The chain recombines TRBV27 with TRBJ2-5; D not certain. V lost 8 bases and J 5 bases, leaving 18 bases between the germline ends. CDR3 length: 14 residues. Germline-derived CDR1 and CDR2 are MNHEY and SMNVEV (reference sequence). The CDR3: CASGPLRVGETQYF. CDR3 DNA: TGTGCCAGCGGCCCCTTACGGGTGGGGGAGACCCAGTACTTC.

The chain recombines TRBV20-1 with TRBJ2-5; 9 nucleotides match TRBD2. From germline, CDR1 is DFQATT and CDR2 SNEGSKA (reference sequence). The CDR3 is made up of 16 amino acids. Trimming removed 3 bases from V and 1 base from J; junction bases left unmatched: 9. The CDR3: CSASLAGMGTQETQYF. CDR3 DNA sequence: TGCAGTGCTAGTCTAGCGGGGATGGGCACCCAAGAGACCCAGTACTTC.

Only a few counts were recorded for this clonotype. V usage is TRBV25-1 and J usage is TRBJ2-6; D is uncertain. Per germline, CDR1 MGHDK and CDR2 SYGVNS. The CDR3 covers 18 residues. Trimming stripped 4 bases from V and 0 bases from J, with 16 bases between. CDR3 loop: CASSGFTPGISGANVLTF. The CDR3 DNA is TGTGCCAGCAGTGGCTTCACCCCAGGAATCTCTGGGGCCAACGTCCTGACTTTC.

This clonotype was counted a few times. The V gene is TRBV20-1, the J gene TRBJ2-2, with a possible D match to TRBD2 (6 bases). The CDR3 length is 15 residues. V lost 1 base and J lost 0, with 9 bases in between. Germline V gene data show CDR1 as DFQATT and CDR2 as SNEGSKA (reference sequence). CDR3 nucleotides: TGCAGTGCTAGAGGTGCTAGCGCGAACACCGGGGAGCTGTTTTTT. Translated: CSARGASANTGELFF.

There are many counts of this clonotype. This chain uses TRBV15 with TRBJ2-3; D unclear. The germline gives CDR1 LNHNV, CDR2 YYDKDF (reference sequence). V was pared by 8 bases and J by 6 bases, with 12 bases between. The CDR3 contains 12 residues. CDR3 bases: TGTGCCACCGCCTTAAATGCGGATACGCAGTATTTT. Translation gives CATALNADTQYF. The whole variable domain, filled in from reference TRBV15 and TRBJ2-3, reads DAMVIQNPRYQVTQFGKPVTLSCSQTLNHNVMYWYQQKSSQAPKLLFHYYDKDFNNEADTPDNFQSRRPNTSFCFLDIRSPGLGDTAMYLCATALNADTQYFGPGTRLTVL.

The chain is built from TRBV20-1 and TRBJ2-3, with TRBD2 identical over 7 bases. Germline CDR1 is DFQATT and CDR2 is SNEGSKA (reference sequence). The junction had 10 bases not matched to a gene; V was cut back by 5 bases and J by 2 bases. The CDR3 runs to 15 residues. The CDR3 sequence is CSALGASGYTDTQYF. In nucleotides, the CDR3 is TGCAGTGCTTTAGGGGCTAGCGGATACACAGATACGCAGTATTTT.

This clonotype was observed many times. The V call is TRBV5-1, the J call TRBJ2-2, with a weak D call TRBD1 (5 bases). V was trimmed by 4 bases and J by 6 bases, leaving 13 bases between them. This CDR3 is 14 amino acids long. Germline CDR1 reads SGHRS; CDR2 reads YFSETQ. CDR3 nucleotides: TGCGCCAGCAGCATAGGACAAAGGGCCGGGGAGCTGTTTTTT. Translated, it gives CASSIGQRAGELFF.

This clonotype was seen more than once but under ten times. This sequence joins TRBV29-1 and TRBJ2-5, with D possibly TRBD2 on 6 matching bases. CDR3 size: 13 residues. CDR1 and CDR2 (germline): SQVTM, ANQGSEA. Trimming shortened V by 7 bases and J by 5 bases, and 17 bases separated the two germline ends. CDR3: CSADGSRGETQYF. CDR3 in DNA: TGCAGCGCCGACGGGAGCCGGGGGGAGACCCAGTACTTC.

This clonotype appeared a few times. The chain recombines TRBV11-3 with TRBJ2-3, with TRBD2 matching over 11 bases. Per the germline V gene, CDR1 is SGHNT and CDR2 is YENEEA. Trimming removed 8 bases from V and 6 bases from J; junction bases left unmatched: 10. CDR3 length equals 15 residues. The CDR3 spells CASLVLAGVVDTQYF. DNA of the CDR3: TGTGCCAGCCTGGTACTAGCGGGAGTTGTGGATACGCAGTATTTT.

The table lists this clonotype with many counts. The chain employs TRBV12-3 or TRBV12-4 and TRBJ2-7, with D possibly being TRBD1 (5 bases). V lost 0 bases, J lost 7 bases, and 10 bases lay in between. The CDR3 spans 13 residues. This chain's CDR3 is CASSLAGAAEQYF. For the CDR3, the DNA is TGTGCCAGCAGTTTAGCTGGGGCTGCAGAGCAGTACTTC.

This clonotype was seen more than once but under ten times. The chain uses TRBV7-3 and TRBJ2-5; D unclear. Trimming stripped 4 bases from V and 4 bases from J, with 13 bases between. The CDR3 extends over 14 amino acids. Germline CDR1 reads SGHTA; CDR2 reads FQGTGA. The CDR3 sequence: CASSSQSAGETQYF. CDR3 nucleotides: TGTGCCAGCAGCTCGCAATCGGCCGGAGAGACCCAGTACTTC.

This clonotype was recorded many times. The chain combines TRBV12-3 or TRBV12-4 with TRBJ2-3; 11 nucleotides line up with TRBD2. This CDR3 spans 15 amino acids. V lost 1 base, J lost 4 bases, and 1 base stayed unmatched. The CDR3 is CASSLDSGGADTQYF. CDR3 sequence (DNA): TGTGCCAGCAGTTTAGATAGCGGGGGGGCAGATACGCAGTATTTT.

In this sample, this clonotype turned up a few times. The chain's CDR3 is CASSPTQGSYEQYF. The CDR3 DNA sequence: TGTGCCAGCTCACCCACGCAGGGATCCTACGAGCAGTACTTC. V usage is TRBV18 and J usage is TRBJ2-7; weak D call: TRBD1 (5 bases). The CDR3 runs 14 residues. Between the trimmed V and J ends, which lost 3 bases and 1 base, there was a span of 10 bases. Looked up from germline, CDR1 is KGHSH and CDR2 is LQKENI.

This clonotype showed up just a few times. J is TRBJ2-5 and V is TRBV24-1; weak D call: TRBD1 (6 bases). The CDR3 runs to 14 residues. In germline, CDR1 is KGHDR, CDR2 SFDVKD. The V end was cut by 3 bases, the J end by 5 bases, with 12 bases between. The CDR3 region is CATSDPQGPETQYF. CDR3 in DNA: TGTGCCACCAGTGATCCACAGGGACCTGAGACCCAGTACTTC.

This chain uses TRBV29-1 with TRBJ2-3, with a weak D call TRBD2 (6 bases). Germline V gene lookup returns CDR1 SQVTM and CDR2 ANQGSEA. The CDR3 has 10 residues. V dropped 7 bases and J dropped 10 bases, with 12 bases sitting between them. CDR3 nucleotide sequence: TGCAGCGGTACAAGGGAGGCGCAGTATTTT. Its translation: CSGTREAQYF.

Comments on this clonotype: It is likely a read error: a sequence one base away is far more abundant. The rearrangement joins TRBV5-6 to TRBJ2-7; 7 positions agree with TRBD1. This CDR3 is built from 12 residues. Germline-derived CDR1 and CDR2 are SGHDT and YYEEEE. The CDR3 loop is CASSRQGYEQHF. The CDR3 DNA reads TGTGCCAGCAGCCGACAGGGCTACGAGCAGCACTTC.

This clonotype was seen a few times. The CDR3 DNA is TGTGCCAGCAGCTCCTCAGGGGGGGCCAATCAGCCCCAGCATTTT. Translating it yields CASSSSGGANQPQHF. The chain combines TRBV7-9 with TRBJ1-5, with TRBD1 matching 7 bases. Germline V CDR1 and CDR2: SEHNR, FQNEAQ (reference sequence). Trimming took 4 bases from V and 3 from J; bases not matched to a gene: 6. This CDR3 comprises 15 residues.

This clonotype was detected only a few times. The chain recombines TRBV5-6 with TRBJ2-2; D call uncertain. The CDR3 contains 13 residues. The germline V gene has CDR1 SGHDT and CDR2 YYEEEE. Deletions cut 5 bases from V and 4 bases from J, with 9 bases between. As DNA, the CDR3 is TGTGCCAGCAGGTTATATACCACCGGGGAGCTGTTTTTT. Protein: CASRLYTTGELFF.

In this sample, this clonotype turned up many times. This chain links TRBV15 with TRBJ2-5, with 8 bases that match TRBD1. This CDR3 spans 15 amino acids. Germline-derived CDR1 and CDR2 are LNHNV and YYDKDF (reference sequence). V shed 5 bases and J 1 base; nucleotides not matched to a gene: 6. CDR3 DNA: TGTGCCACCAGCGTGACGGACAGGGCCCAAGAGACCCAGTACTTC. Amino acids: CATSVTDRAQETQYF.

This clonotype was seen repeatedly, ten times or more. The genes are TRBV9 and TRBJ2-1, with D possibly matching TRBD1 (5 bases). V shed 0 bases and J shed 0 bases, with 13 bases lying between them. The CDR3 sequence is 17 residues long. CDR1 and CDR2 (germline): SGDLS, YYNGEE. The CDR3 DNA sequence: TGTGCCAGCAGCGTAGGGACAAATCAGCCCTCCTACAATGAGCAGTTCTTC. It yields the protein CASSVGTNQPSYNEQFF.

There are many counts of this clonotype. In nucleotides, the CDR3 is TGTGCCAGCAGTGGTGTCAGGAGTCGGACTGAGACCCAGTACTTC. Amino acid sequence: CASSGVRSRTETQYF. This chain uses TRBV27 with TRBJ2-5; tentatively, D is TRBD2 (5 bases). The CDR3 is made up of 15 amino acids. V dropped 5 bases and J dropped 5 bases, with 18 bases sitting between them. From germline, CDR1 is MNHEY and CDR2 SMNVEV (reference sequence).

The CDR3 protein is CASSSTPRGTNEKLFF. Written as DNA, the CDR3 is TGCGCCAGCAGCTCAACGCCGAGAGGGACTAATGAAAAACTGTTTTTT. The chain combines TRBV5-1 with TRBJ1-4; D is undetermined. Trimming pared 3 bases from V and 2 bases from J, leaving 14 bases between. The germline V gene encodes CDR1 SGHRS and CDR2 YFSETQ. CDR3 length: 16 residues. The full variable domain, in which reference TRBV5-1 and TRBJ1-4 provide the parts outside the CDR3, is KAGVTQTPRYLIKTRGQQVTLSCSPISGHRSVSWYQQTPGQGLQFLFEYFSETQRNKGNFPGRFSGRQFSNSRSEMNVSTLELGDSALYLCASSSTPRGTNEKLFFGSGTQLSVL.